This TCR beta chain was observed in a study of T cell responses to AZD1222 COVID-19 vaccine. Some clones are missing from TCRdb's copy, which holds only in-frame ones; the method was immunoSEQ multiplex PCR. This sample has fewer than 110,000 clones, with roughly 87% found just once. This clone was found a few times. Its antigen is currently unknown. The CDR3 totals 14 residues. Germline lookup yields CDR1 SEHNR and CDR2 FQNEAQ (reference sequence). V lost 2 bases to trimming and J lost 8 bases; unmatched junction nucleotides: 3. Study results and caveats: Vaccine-related CD4 TCRs covered spike, predominating at 160-218 and 743-854.

Sequenced here: peripheral blood, sampled on day 0 of AZD1222 vaccination. The chain combines TRBV7-9 with TRBJ2-1; the match to TRBD2 covers 10 bases. This sequence was found in an adult in good health. Written as DNA, the CDR3 is TGTGCCAGCAGCTTAAGCGGGGGGGACGATGAGCAGTTCTTC. Its translation is CASSLSGGDDEQFF.